Listed below are T cell receptor beta chains from one sample, sequenced in a study of cytomegalovirus exposure and HLA in healthy donors. Clones were sequenced by immunoSEQ multiplex PCR, and TCRdb holds only the in-frame ones, with some missing. This table has roughly 110,000 clones, approximately 80% appearing once. The sequencing input was PBMCs. The receptors were sampled from a woman aged 30 to 39 in good health and CMV-seronegative. Both conserved end residues are part of each CDR3. D genes are given only for firm matches. For some rows the clone size is stated as once, few or many, or as a class when expanded; others skip it.

clone size,J gene,D gene,V gene,CDR3 protein,CDR3 DNA
-,TRBJ1-1,-,TRBV5-5,CASRFAGANTEAFF,TGTGCCAGCCGCTTTGCGGGGGCGAACACTGAAGCTTTCTTT
-,TRBJ1-1,TRBD1,TRBV29-1,CSVEVTGDTEAFF,TGCAGCGTTGAGGTGACAGGGGACACTGAAGCTTTCTTT
-,TRBJ2-7,-,TRBV5-4,CASSLARTDTSEQYF,TGTGCCAGCAGCTTGGCTAGGACTGACACGTCGGAGCAGTACTTC
once,TRBJ1-1,TRBD1,TRBV7-3,CASSLSLGQGGSEAFF,TGTGCCAGCAGCTTATCCCTCGGACAGGGCGGGAGTGAAGCTTTCTTT
-,TRBJ2-3,-,TRBV7-3,CASSPRGGYTDTQYF,TGTGCCAGCAGCCCTAGAGGCGGCTACACAGATACGCAGTATTTT
-,TRBJ2-2,-,TRBV5-1,CASSLGQGFTGELFF,TGCGCCAGCAGCTTAGGGCAGGGATTCACCGGGGAGCTGTTTTTT
-,TRBJ1-1,-,TRBV18,CASSPTKVTEAFF,TGTGCCAGCTCACCAACTAAAGTAACTGAAGCTTTCTTT
-,TRBJ2-1,TRBD1,TRBV10-1,CASSRDRGIHEQFF,TGCGCCAGCAGCCGGGACAGGGGTATACATGAGCAGTTCTTC
-,TRBJ2-2,-,TRBV18,CASSPGRLNTGELFF,TGTGCCAGCTCACCAGGGAGACTGAACACCGGGGAGCTGTTTTTT
few,TRBJ2-3,TRBD2,TRBV6-4,CASSERAGGADTQYF,TGTGCCAGCAGTGAGCGAGCGGGGGGGGCAGATACGCAGTATTTT
-,TRBJ1-1,-,TRBV7-9,CASSLEVTEAFF,TGTGCCAGCAGCTTGGAGGTTACTGAAGCTTTCTTT
-,TRBJ1-2,-,TRBV6-5,CASSYSIATNYGYTF,TGTGCCAGCAGTTACTCGATTGCGACAAACTATGGCTACACCTTC
-,TRBJ1-1,-,TRBV13,CASSTRVGRGTEAFF,TGTGCCAGCAGCACCCGGGTAGGTCGAGGGACTGAAGCTTTCTTT
-,TRBJ2-7,-,TRBV6-5,CASSHTGAYEQYF,TGTGCCAGCAGCCATACAGGAGCCTACGAGCAGTACTTC
few,TRBJ1-1,TRBD1,TRBV2,CASSGQGRTEAFF,TGTGCCAGCAGTGGACAGGGCCGTACTGAAGCTTTCTTT
-,TRBJ1-2,-,TRBV5-6,CASSLVGGGSYGYTF,TGTGCCAGCAGCTTGGTTGGGGGGGGTAGCTATGGCTACACCTTC
-,TRBJ1-2,-,TRBV6-5,CASSYGGGQDYGYTF,TGTGCCAGCAGTTACGGGGGGGGCCAGGACTATGGCTACACCTTC
once,TRBJ2-5,TRBD2,TRBV7-9,CSSSLGLLGGETQYF,TGTTCCAGCAGCTTAGGGCTGCTCGGGGGGGAGACCCAGTACTTC
-,TRBJ1-3,TRBD1,TRBV6-5,CASSYWDRVSGNTIYF,TGTGCCAGCAGTTACTGGGACAGGGTGTCTGGAAACACCATATATTTT
many,TRBJ1-6,-,TRBV19,CASQFQGFYNSPLHF,TGTGCCAGTCAATTTCAGGGGTTTTATAATTCACCCCTCCACTTT
-,TRBJ2-3,-,TRBV6-1,CASSGLTGSGTDTQYF,TGTGCCAGCAGTGGTTTAACAGGGTCCGGAACAGATACGCAGTATTTT
-,TRBJ2-1,-,TRBV19,CASSIQAGDLYNEQFF,TGTGCCAGTAGTATTCAGGCAGGGGATTTGTACAATGAGCAGTTCTTC
-,TRBJ2-7,-,TRBV15,CATRRDMAYEQYF,TGTGCCACCAGACGGGACATGGCCTACGAGCAGTACTTC
-,TRBJ1-1,-,TRBV6-5,CASSYSGTTNTEAFF,TGTGCCAGCAGTTATTCCGGGACAACGAACACTGAAGCTTTCTTT
few,TRBJ1-1,-,TRBV6-1,CASLNTLQVKSDFF,TGTGCCAGTCTTAATACCCTACAGGTGAAGAGCGATTTCTTT
-,TRBJ2-2,TRBD1,TRBV30,CAWSLQGGVGGELSF,TGTGCCTGGAGTTTACAGGGGGGAGTCGGCGGGGAGCTGTCTTTT
-,TRBJ1-2,-,TRBV5-8,CASSNGQSHGYTF,TGTGCCAGCAGCAACGGACAGAGTCATGGCTACACCTTC
-,TRBJ1-2,TRBD1,TRBV19,CASSWPGTAYGYTF,TGTGCCAGTAGCTGGCCAGGGACAGCCTATGGCTACACCTTC
-,TRBJ1-2,TRBD1,TRBV5-1,CASSSSTGAKGYTF,TGCGCCAGCAGCTCCTCCACAGGGGCCAAGGGCTACACCTTC
-,TRBJ2-7,-,TRBV30,CAWSGQHYEQYF,TGTGCCTGGAGTGGACAGCACTACGAGCAGTACTTC
-,TRBJ1-5,TRBD1,TRBV6-1,CASSEGGRGLQPQHF,TGTGCCAGCAGTGAAGGCGGCAGGGGGCTTCAGCCCCAGCATTTT
few,TRBJ1-2,-,TRBV28,CASGQGSDYGYTF,TGTGCCAGTGGTCAGGGGTCAGACTATGGCTACACCTTC
-,TRBJ1-1,-,TRBV29-1,CSVVGHLKDTTEAFF,TGCAGCGTTGTCGGACATTTAAAAGATACCACTGAAGCTTTCTTT
-,TRBJ2-2,TRBD1,TRBV6-6,CASERDSGKPGELFF,TGTGCCAGCGAACGGGACAGCGGAAAGCCCGGGGAGCTGTTTTTT
-,TRBJ1-1,-,TRBV18,CASSLGMGPDTEAFF,TGTGCCAGCTCACTTGGGATGGGGCCTGACACTGAAGCTTTCTTT
-,TRBJ1-4,-,TRBV6-5,CATKSRQVEKLFF,TGTGCCACCAAATCCCGACAGGTGGAAAAACTGTTTTTT
few,TRBJ1-4,-,TRBV30,CAWSEAAQLEEKLFF,TGTGCCTGGAGTGAGGCAGCCCAATTGGAGGAAAAACTGTTTTTT
once,TRBJ2-3,TRBD2,TRBV2,CASSEAMPGLADTQYF,TGTGCCAGCAGTGAAGCGATGCCGGGACTAGCAGATACGCAGTATTTT
few,TRBJ2-5,-,TRBV30,CAWRRQAGETQYF,TGTGCCTGGAGGCGACAGGCCGGCGAGACCCAGTACTTC
-,TRBJ1-2,-,TRBV13,CASSGGAGNYGYTF,TGTGCCAGCAGCGGCGGGGCCGGGAACTATGGCTACACCTTC
-,TRBJ2-7,TRBD1,TRBV9,CASSAGTGVGEQYF,TGTGCCAGCAGCGCCGGGACAGGGGTGGGCGAGCAGTACTTC
-,TRBJ2-7,TRBD1,TRBV2,CASSPPGQANEQYF,TGTGCCAGCAGCCCACCGGGACAGGCTAACGAGCAGTACTTC